This is a list of T cell receptor beta chains from one sample in a study of T cell changes during pregnancy in multiple sclerosis. TCRdb's table, derived via immunoSEQ multiplex PCR, lists solely in-frame clones and lacks some. The sample lists roughly 29,000 clones, about 89% occurring once. The specimen was CD8+ T cells from peripheral blood mononuclear cells, collected before pregnancy. The receptors were gathered from a female donor with multiple sclerosis, enrolled in a pregnancy study. Both conserved end residues are part of each CDR3. Fields, in order: J gene, D gene, V gene, CDR3 length, clone size, CDR3 DNA, CDR3 protein. A D gene is named only where the DNA matches it firmly. Size is stated for part of the rows, as once, few or many counts, or as a class when the clone is expanded.

j_call: TRBJ1-1
d_call: NA
v_call: TRBV6-1
cdr3_length: 11
clone_size: NA
cdr3_nt: TGTGCCAGCAGTTCGAGGCAGGAAGCTTTCTTT
cdr3_aa: CASSSRQEAFF

j_call: TRBJ2-1
d_call: NA
v_call: TRBV6-1
cdr3_length: 18
clone_size: NA
cdr3_nt: TGTGCCAGCAGTGAATCCCTTTCTTGGGAGCCCGTCTACAATGAGCAGTTCTTC
cdr3_aa: CASSESLSWEPVYNEQFF

j_call: TRBJ1-4
d_call: NA
v_call: TRBV19
cdr3_length: 17
clone_size: NA
cdr3_nt: TGTGCCAGTAGTACGTCCTCTCTCAGGGAATATAATGAAAAACTGTTTTTT
cdr3_aa: CASSTSSLREYNEKLFF

j_call: TRBJ2-1
d_call: NA
v_call: TRBV21-1
cdr3_length: 14
clone_size: NA
cdr3_nt: TGTGCCAGCACCCCCCTCGTAGTCCGGAATGAGCAGTTCTTC
cdr3_aa: CASTPLVVRNEQFF

j_call: TRBJ1-2
d_call: TRBD1
v_call: TRBV28
cdr3_length: 16
clone_size: once
cdr3_nt: TGTGCCAGCAGTTTTCGTGGGTTCCAGGGGGTGGGCGGCTACACCTTC
cdr3_aa: CASSFRGFQGVGGYTF

j_call: TRBJ2-7
d_call: TRBD2
v_call: TRBV9
cdr3_length: 17
clone_size: NA
cdr3_nt: TGTGCCAGCAGCGTATCTCCTACCGGGACTAGCGAGGACGAGCAGTACTTC
cdr3_aa: CASSVSPTGTSEDEQYF

j_call: TRBJ1-1
d_call: TRBD1
v_call: TRBV19
cdr3_length: 14
clone_size: once
cdr3_nt: TGTGCCAGTAGTATACGGGACAGAAACACTGAAGCTTTCTTT
cdr3_aa: CASSIRDRNTEAFF

j_call: TRBJ1-4
d_call: NA
v_call: TRBV6-1
cdr3_length: 15
clone_size: once
cdr3_nt: TGTGCCAGCAGCCCCGGTCCCGCAACTAATGAAAAACTGTTTTTT
cdr3_aa: CASSPGPATNEKLFF

j_call: TRBJ2-2
d_call: TRBD2
v_call: TRBV19
cdr3_length: 12
clone_size: NA
cdr3_nt: TGTGCCAGTAGTCGGGAGGACGGGGAGCTGTTTTTT
cdr3_aa: CASSREDGELFF

j_call: TRBJ1-2
d_call: NA
v_call: TRBV6-5
cdr3_length: 11
clone_size: NA
cdr3_nt: TGTGCCAGCAGTTCCCTAGAGGGCTACACCTTC
cdr3_aa: CASSSLEGYTF

j_call: TRBJ1-1
d_call: TRBD1
v_call: TRBV6-6
cdr3_length: 14
clone_size: NA
cdr3_nt: TGTGCCAGCAGCCCGGGACAGGGCGACACTGAAGCTTTCTTT
cdr3_aa: CASSPGQGDTEAFF

j_call: TRBJ2-1
d_call: TRBD1
v_call: TRBV15
cdr3_length: 13
clone_size: NA
cdr3_nt: TGTGCCACCAGCCCGGACAGGGGGCATGAGCAGTTCTTC
cdr3_aa: CATSPDRGHEQFF

j_call: TRBJ2-1
d_call: TRBD1
v_call: TRBV10-1
cdr3_length: 15
clone_size: NA
cdr3_nt: TGCGCCAGCAGTGACCCGGGACAGGGCGTCAATGAGCAGTTCTTC
cdr3_aa: CASSDPGQGVNEQFF

j_call: TRBJ1-5
d_call: NA
v_call: TRBV6-5
cdr3_length: 15
clone_size: NA
cdr3_nt: TGTGCCAGCAGTCCCGGCCTGGGGCTAGGTCAGCCCCAGCATTTT
cdr3_aa: CASSPGLGLGQPQHF

j_call: TRBJ1-2
d_call: NA
v_call: TRBV7-9
cdr3_length: 14
clone_size: NA
cdr3_nt: TGTGCCAGCAGCTCGCGGGGACCGATCTATGGCTACACCTTC
cdr3_aa: CASSSRGPIYGYTF

j_call: TRBJ1-2
d_call: NA
v_call: TRBV5-1
cdr3_length: 16
clone_size: NA
cdr3_nt: TGCGCCAGCAGCCCGGGCCCCCAGGGATTAGTCTATGGCTACACCTTC
cdr3_aa: CASSPGPQGLVYGYTF

j_call: TRBJ1-2
d_call: NA
v_call: TRBV10-3
cdr3_length: 15
clone_size: once
cdr3_nt: TGTGCCATCAGTGGGGATGGGAGACGGGACTATGGCTACACCTTC
cdr3_aa: CAISGDGRRDYGYTF

j_call: TRBJ1-2
d_call: NA
v_call: TRBV5-4
cdr3_length: 12
clone_size: once
cdr3_nt: TGTGCCAGCAGCGGGGGGGGTTTGGGCCACACCTTC
cdr3_aa: CASSGGGLGHTF

j_call: TRBJ2-1
d_call: NA
v_call: TRBV9
cdr3_length: 17
clone_size: few
cdr3_nt: TGTGCCAGCAGCGTAGAAGAGGGATTGGAACCCGGGGGTGAGCAGTTCTTC
cdr3_aa: CASSVEEGLEPGGEQFF

j_call: TRBJ2-2
d_call: TRBD2
v_call: TRBV7-3
cdr3_length: 18
clone_size: NA
cdr3_nt: TGTGCCAGCAGCTTAAGCCCTAGCGGGGGGGTAAACACCGGGGAGCTGTTTTTT
cdr3_aa: CASSLSPSGGVNTGELFF

j_call: TRBJ2-5
d_call: NA
v_call: TRBV6-1
cdr3_length: 12
clone_size: NA
cdr3_nt: TGTGCCAGCAGCTCGGAAGGGGTAATCCAGTACTTC
cdr3_aa: CASSSEGVIQYF

j_call: TRBJ1-2
d_call: NA
v_call: TRBV19
cdr3_length: 15
clone_size: NA
cdr3_nt: TGTGCCAGTGGCAGCCTCGAGACAGAATCCTATGGCTACACCTTC
cdr3_aa: CASGSLETESYGYTF

j_call: TRBJ2-7
d_call: NA
v_call: TRBV5-8
cdr3_length: 12
clone_size: NA
cdr3_nt: TGTGCCAGCAGGGAGGTGGGGTCCGAGCAGTACTTC
cdr3_aa: CASREVGSEQYF

j_call: TRBJ2-7
d_call: NA
v_call: TRBV5-5
cdr3_length: 14
clone_size: NA
cdr3_nt: TGTGCCAGCAGCTTGGACGTAGACAGCTACGAGCAGTACTTC
cdr3_aa: CASSLDVDSYEQYF

j_call: TRBJ2-2
d_call: NA
v_call: TRBV7-3
cdr3_length: 13
clone_size: NA
cdr3_nt: TGTGCCAGCAGCTCCTTGAGTGCCGGGGAGCTGTTTTTT
cdr3_aa: CASSSLSAGELFF

j_call: TRBJ2-1
d_call: NA
v_call: TRBV18
cdr3_length: 15
clone_size: NA
cdr3_nt: TGTGCCAGCTCAGGCCAGAAGAATCTCTACAATGAGCAGTTCTTC
cdr3_aa: CASSGQKNLYNEQFF

j_call: TRBJ2-7
d_call: NA
v_call: TRBV13
cdr3_length: 15
clone_size: NA
cdr3_nt: TGTGCCAGCAGCTTGGGGGGGCTCAGCTCCTACGAGCAGTACTTC
cdr3_aa: CASSLGGLSSYEQYF

j_call: TRBJ1-2
d_call: TRBD1
v_call: TRBV28
cdr3_length: 16
clone_size: NA
cdr3_nt: TGTGCCAGCAGTTGGGGACAGGGTGGAATTATGGCTGGCTACACCTTC
cdr3_aa: CASSWGQGGIMAGYTF

j_call: TRBJ2-1
d_call: NA
v_call: TRBV19
cdr3_length: 13
clone_size: NA
cdr3_nt: TGTGCCAGTAGTATAGACCTCTACAATGAGCAGTTCTTC
cdr3_aa: CASSIDLYNEQFF

j_call: TRBJ1-1
d_call: NA
v_call: TRBV27
cdr3_length: 13
clone_size: NA
cdr3_nt: TGTGCCAGCGGCATCCAGATTTACACTGAAGCTTTCTTT
cdr3_aa: CASGIQIYTEAFF

j_call: TRBJ1-1
d_call: NA
v_call: TRBV6-6
cdr3_length: 13
clone_size: NA
cdr3_nt: TGTGCCAGTCTGGAGGGAATCGACACTGAAGCTTTCTTT
cdr3_aa: CASLEGIDTEAFF

j_call: TRBJ2-2
d_call: NA
v_call: TRBV6-1
cdr3_length: 14
clone_size: NA
cdr3_nt: TGTGCCAGCAGTGAGGCGGCAGAGACCGGGGAGCTGTTTTTT
cdr3_aa: CASSEAAETGELFF

j_call: TRBJ2-3
d_call: TRBD2
v_call: TRBV27
cdr3_length: 14
clone_size: once
cdr3_nt: TGTGCCAGCAGTGAGCGGGGAGGAACAGATACGCAGTATTTT
cdr3_aa: CASSERGGTDTQYF

j_call: TRBJ2-5
d_call: NA
v_call: TRBV10-3
cdr3_length: 16
clone_size: NA
cdr3_nt: TGTGCCATCAGTGATGGGGGGACCCCCTTGAGAGAGACCCAGTACTTC
cdr3_aa: CAISDGGTPLRETQYF

j_call: TRBJ1-1
d_call: TRBD1
v_call: TRBV30
cdr3_length: 13
clone_size: once
cdr3_nt: TGTGCCTGGGGACAGGGGATTTTTACTGAAGCTTTCTTT
cdr3_aa: CAWGQGIFTEAFF

j_call: TRBJ2-5
d_call: TRBD1
v_call: TRBV5-6
cdr3_length: 13
clone_size: NA
cdr3_nt: TGTGCCAGCAGCATTGACAGGGAAGAGACCCAGTACTTC
cdr3_aa: CASSIDREETQYF

j_call: TRBJ2-3
d_call: TRBD2
v_call: TRBV27
cdr3_length: 19
clone_size: NA
cdr3_nt: TGTGCCAGCAGTCCAATACTAGCGGGGGGCACCTTCCCCGCAGATACGCAGTATTTT
cdr3_aa: CASSPILAGGTFPADTQYF

j_call: TRBJ1-6
d_call: TRBD1
v_call: TRBV5-8
cdr3_length: 15
clone_size: NA
cdr3_nt: TGTGCCAGCAGCACCGACAGGGCCTATAATTCACCCCTCCACTTT
cdr3_aa: CASSTDRAYNSPLHF

j_call: TRBJ1-6
d_call: NA
v_call: TRBV6-6
cdr3_length: 15
clone_size: NA
cdr3_nt: TGTGCCAGCAGTTACTCGCCGGGGGGGAGTTCACCCCTCCACTTT
cdr3_aa: CASSYSPGGSSPLHF

j_call: TRBJ1-1
d_call: NA
v_call: TRBV6-5
cdr3_length: 15
clone_size: NA
cdr3_nt: TGTGCCAGCAGTTCCCCCAGGGGTGGGGACACTGAAGCTTTCTTT
cdr3_aa: CASSSPRGGDTEAFF

j_call: TRBJ2-1
d_call: NA
v_call: TRBV6-6
cdr3_length: 11
clone_size: NA
cdr3_nt: TGTGCCAGCAGCCCCTTCAATGAGCAGTTCTTC
cdr3_aa: CASSPFNEQFF

j_call: TRBJ2-3
d_call: NA
v_call: TRBV4-1
cdr3_length: 15
clone_size: NA
cdr3_nt: TGCGCCAGCAGCCAAATGATAGCGGGCACAGATACGCAGTATTTT
cdr3_aa: CASSQMIAGTDTQYF

j_call: TRBJ2-1
d_call: NA
v_call: TRBV7-6
cdr3_length: 17
clone_size: NA
cdr3_nt: TGTGCCAGCAGCGAGAGGACAGCCCCTACCCCTTACAATGAGCAGTTCTTC
cdr3_aa: CASSERTAPTPYNEQFF

j_call: TRBJ2-1
d_call: NA
v_call: TRBV6-5
cdr3_length: 15
clone_size: NA
cdr3_nt: TGTGCCAGCAGTTACTCGGCCCCAGGCAACAATGAGCAGTTCTTC
cdr3_aa: CASSYSAPGNNEQFF

j_call: TRBJ1-1
d_call: TRBD1
v_call: TRBV30
cdr3_length: 17
clone_size: NA
cdr3_nt: TGTGCCTGGAGTGGGTCCAGGGGGTGGGGGTTTAACACTGAAGCTTTCTTT
cdr3_aa: CAWSGSRGWGFNTEAFF

j_call: TRBJ2-5
d_call: TRBD2
v_call: TRBV7-2
cdr3_length: 13
clone_size: NA
cdr3_nt: TGTGCCAGCAGCCTCAGCGGGGAAGAGACCCAGTACTTC
cdr3_aa: CASSLSGEETQYF

j_call: TRBJ1-2
d_call: NA
v_call: TRBV7-9
cdr3_length: 13
clone_size: NA
cdr3_nt: TGTGCCAGCAGTGGCGGGTCGGAATATGGCTACACCTTC
cdr3_aa: CASSGGSEYGYTF

j_call: TRBJ1-3
d_call: NA
v_call: TRBV6-5
cdr3_length: 15
clone_size: NA
cdr3_nt: TGTGCCAGCAGTTCGCACAGGGTGGAGGGAAACACCATATATTTT
cdr3_aa: CASSSHRVEGNTIYF

j_call: TRBJ1-5
d_call: NA
v_call: TRBV30
cdr3_length: 15
clone_size: NA
cdr3_nt: TGTGCCTGGAGTGTAATGGGGGGGAGCAATCAGCCCCAGCATTTT
cdr3_aa: CAWSVMGGSNQPQHF